These 20 T cell receptor beta chains were all obtained from the same sample, sequenced in a study of shared clonotypes between healthy human individuals. CD45RO-negative CD8 cells positively selected for CCR7 made up the naive population, which excluded terminally differentiated effector memory CD45RA+ cells. TCRdb's table, derived via immunoSEQ multiplex PCR, lists solely in-frame clones and lacks some. The profile covers some 2,100,000 clones, with approximately 94% appearing a single time and roughly 1.8% taken by the ten largest. The sequenced sample was naive CD8+ T cells from PBMCs. The receptors were gathered from a man aged 18 to 29 in good health. Some clones in this sample may be carry-over from other donors' samples.

This clone was counted a few times. V usage is TRBV7-9 and J usage is TRBJ1-5; no definite D call. The CDR3 extends over 12 amino acids. The ends were cut back, 2 bases at V and 8 bases at J, with 7 bases in the middle. The V gene's germline CDR1 is SEHNR and CDR2 FQNEAQ (reference sequence). For the CDR3, the DNA is TGTGCCAGCAGCTTATCGGTAGAGCCCCAGCATTTT. It translates to CASSLSVEPQHF. Together with reference TRBV7-9 and TRBJ1-5, the CDR3 gives the full variable domain: DTGVSQNPRHKITKRGQNVTFRCDPISEHNRLYWYRQTLGQGPEFLTYFQNEAQLEKSRLLSDRFSAERPKGSFSTLEIQRTEQGDSAMYLCASSLSVEPQHFGDGTRLSIL.

The CDR3 region has the DNA TGCGCCAGCAGCCAGCCCGAAGACTCCTCCTACGAGCAGTACTTC. Translated: CASSQPEDSSYEQYF. V usage is TRBV4-1 and J usage is TRBJ2-7; no clear D. This CDR3 has 15 residues. The germline gives CDR1 MGHRA, CDR2 YSYEKL. Trimming stripped 3 bases from V and 0 bases from J, with 12 bases between.

This rearrangement joins TRBV28 to TRBJ1-5, with 9 bases lining up with TRBD1. The CDR3 contains 18 residues. The V and J ends lost 3 bases and 0 bases, in that order; junction bases with no gene match: 9. Germline values: CDR1 MDHEN, CDR2 SYDVKM. The CDR3 spells CASSFPGNRGHSNQPQHF. In DNA form, the CDR3 reads TGTGCCAGCAGTTTCCCCGGGAACAGGGGGCATAGCAATCAGCCCCAGCATTTT.

J is TRBJ2-5 and V is TRBV7-9, with 9 bases that match TRBD1. This CDR3 comprises 15 residues. J was trimmed by 0 bases and V by 5 bases; bases with no gene match: 4. Germline CDR1 and CDR2: SEHNR and FQNEAQ (reference sequence). Here the CDR3 DNA reads TGTGCCAGCAGCACCCGGACAGGGGACCAAGAGACCCAGTACTTC. Its translation: CASSTRTGDQETQYF.

CDR3 loop: CASSVDSRREEQYF. CDR3 nucleotide sequence: TGTGCCAGCAGCGTAGATAGTCGCCGGGAGGAGCAGTACTTC. The chain recombines TRBV9 with TRBJ2-7; tentatively, D is TRBD2 (6 bases). V gave up 0 bases and J gave up 7 bases, with 14 bases separating them. The germline V gene has CDR1 SGDLS and CDR2 YYNGEE. This CDR3 has 14 amino acids.

The chain uses TRBV7-9 and TRBJ2-7, with a possible D match to TRBD1 (5 bases). Trimming shortened V by 5 bases and J by 0 bases, and 8 bases separated the two germline ends. The CDR3 is made up of 13 amino acids. Germline-derived CDR1 and CDR2 are SEHNR and FQNEAQ (reference sequence). In DNA form, the CDR3 reads TGTGCCAGCAGCCAGGGTTTCTCCTACGAGCAGTACTTC. This encodes CASSQGFSYEQYF. Full variable domain (rest looked up from reference TRBV7-9 and TRBJ2-7): DTGVSQNPRHKITKRGQNVTFRCDPISEHNRLYWYRQTLGQGPEFLTYFQNEAQLEKSRLLSDRFSAERPKGSFSTLEIQRTEQGDSAMYLCASSQGFSYEQYFGPGTRLTVT.

The gene calls are TRBV7-2 and TRBJ2-7; D may match TRBD1 or TRBD2 (5 bases each). Trimming left V 3 bases short and J 1 base short, with 13 bases between. The germline V gene has CDR1 SGHTA and CDR2 FQGNSA. There are 15 residues in the CDR3. CDR3 region: CASSFPGTASYEQYF. The DNA for the CDR3 is TGTGCCAGCAGCTTTCCCGGGACCGCTTCCTACGAGCAGTACTTC.

The chain couples TRBV19 to TRBJ2-5; 8 bases fit TRBD2. The CDR3 loop spans 13 amino acids. The V segment lost 6 bases and the J segment 7 bases; nucleotides outside the gene matches: 7. The germline V gene has CDR1 LNHDA and CDR2 SQIVND (reference sequence). CDR3 DNA: TGTGCCAGTAGCCCCCAGGGACTAGGGACCCAGTACTTC. As protein: CASSPQGLGTQYF. The full variable domain, rest sourced from reference TRBV19 and TRBJ2-5, is DGGITQSPKYLFRKEGQNVTLSCEQNLNHDAMYWYRQDPGQGLRLIYYSQIVNDFQKGDIAEGYSVSREKKESFPLTVTSAQKNPTAFYLCASSPQGLGTQYFGPGTRLLVL.

This clone has a single count. The chain couples TRBV27 to TRBJ2-1; D is tentatively TRBD1 or TRBD2 (6 bases each). Germline V gives CDR1 MNHEY, CDR2 SMNVEV (reference sequence). The CDR3 covers 15 residues. V gave up 3 bases and J gave up 6 bases, with 15 bases separating them. CDR3 protein: CASSFGWGAGNEQFF. For the CDR3, the DNA is TGTGCCAGCAGTTTCGGTTGGGGGGCGGGCAATGAGCAGTTCTTC.

The chain uses TRBV27 and TRBJ2-3; 10 bases agree with TRBD1. V lost 3 bases to trimming and J lost 2 bases; unmatched junction nucleotides: 17. This CDR3 region has 20 residues. CDR1 and CDR2 (germline): MNHEY, SMNVEV (reference sequence). The CDR3 loop reads CASSFRQGARQRAFTDTQYF. Here the CDR3 DNA reads TGTGCCAGCAGTTTCCGACAGGGGGCCCGTCAGAGGGCCTTCACAGATACGCAGTATTTT.

V gene TRBV29-1 combines with J gene TRBJ2-2; D might be TRBD1 (5 bases). The ends were cut back, 5 bases at V and 6 bases at J, with 10 bases in the middle. Germline CDR1 reads SQVTM; CDR2 reads ANQGSEA. CDR3 length equals 12 residues. CDR3 coding DNA: TGCAGCGTTTTGGGGCCCCCCGGGGAGCTGTTTTTT. Translation gives CSVLGPPGELFF.

The chain recombines TRBV6-5 with TRBJ2-6; D is perhaps TRBD1 (6 bases). The V gene lost 8 bases and the J gene lost 3 bases, with 11 bases spanning the gap. The CDR3 has 14 amino acids. Per germline, CDR1 MNHEY and CDR2 SVGAGI. CDR3 region: CASDRRIGANVLTF. In DNA, the CDR3 is TGTGCCAGCGACAGGCGGATTGGGGCCAACGTCCTGACTTTC.

This clone was counted between two and nine times. V gene TRBV16 combines with J gene TRBJ1-1, with D uncertain. V was clipped by 4 bases and J by 4 bases, with 13 bases between them. Per the germline V gene, CDR1 is KGHSY and CDR2 is FQNENV. The CDR3 loop spans 14 amino acids. The CDR3 nucleotides are TGTGCCAGCAGCCCCCTAGTAATAGGCACTGAAGCTTTCTTT. It yields the protein CASSPLVIGTEAFF.

Here the CDR3 DNA reads TGTGCCACCAGCACCAGGGGTTTTAATGAAAAACTGTTTTTT. Its protein is CATSTRGFNEKLFF. This chain joins TRBV15 and TRBJ1-4, with D possibly matching TRBD1 (6 bases). The ends were cut back, 4 bases at V and 4 bases at J, with 10 bases in the middle. Germline values: CDR1 LNHNV, CDR2 YYDKDF (reference sequence). This CDR3 comprises 14 residues.

The V and J genes are TRBV5-1 and TRBJ2-1; the match to TRBD2 covers 8 bases. Trimming at V came to 1 base and at J to 3 bases, leaving 6 bases not matched to a gene. The germline CDR1 and CDR2 sequences are SGHRS and YFSETQ. The CDR3 runs 16 residues. DNA for the CDR3: TGCGCCAGCAGCTTGACTCCCGGGAGGGTCTACAATGAGCAGTTCTTC. It encodes CASSLTPGRVYNEQFF. The variable domain in full, completed from reference TRBV5-1 and TRBJ2-1, reads KAGVTQTPRYLIKTRGQQVTLSCSPISGHRSVSWYQQTPGQGLQFLFEYFSETQRNKGNFPGRFSGRQFSNSRSEMNVSTLELGDSALYLCASSLTPGRVYNEQFFGPGTRLTVL.

The chain recombines TRBV28 with TRBJ2-5, with D unresolved. The CDR3 totals 15 residues. V lost 1 base and J lost 5, with 14 bases in between. In germline, CDR1 is MDHEN, CDR2 SYDVKM. This CDR3 is CASSLSLKEYETQYF. For the CDR3, the DNA is TGTGCCAGCAGTTTATCCCTGAAGGAGTATGAGACCCAGTACTTC.

The genes are TRBV27 and TRBJ2-2; unclear D gene. Germline V gene sequence: CDR1 MNHEY, CDR2 SMNVEV (reference sequence). The CDR3 runs 17 residues. V was pared by 3 bases and J by 2 bases, with 16 bases between. CDR3 amino acids: CASSFHPLVGNTGELFF. The CDR3 DNA reads as TGTGCCAGCAGTTTCCACCCCTTGGTCGGAAACACCGGGGAGCTGTTTTTT.

The chain recombines TRBV7-7 with TRBJ2-1; D is ambiguous. Germline CDR1 is SSHAT and CDR2 is FNYEAQ (reference sequence). This CDR3 contains 13 residues. Trimming stripped 2 bases from V and 2 bases from J, with 4 bases between. The chain's CDR3 is CASSLSAYNEQFF. CDR3 DNA: TGTGCCAGCAGCTTAAGCGCCTACAATGAGCAGTTCTTC.

The genes are TRBV10-1 and TRBJ2-3, with 7 bases fitting TRBD1. Germline CDR1 and CDR2: WNHNN and SYGVQD (reference sequence). J gave up 0 bases and V 7 bases, and 7 bases lay outside the gene matches. CDR3 length: 15 residues. CDR3 nucleotide sequence: TGCGCCAGCACCCCCAAGGGGGCTAGCACAGATACGCAGTATTTT. Encoded protein: CASTPKGASTDTQYF.

This clone was picked up a small number of times. At one end, the junction sequence differs from germline, possibly due to a read error. The gene calls are TRBV28 and TRBJ2-7, with 8 bases aligning to TRBD2. The germline V gene encodes CDR1 MDHEN and CDR2 SYDVKM. The length of the CDR3 is 12 residues. In DNA form, the CDR3 reads TGTGCCAGCAATCCCCATAGCGGGACCGGGGTCTTC. Protein product: CASNPHSGTGVF. The whole variable domain, filled in from reference TRBV28 and TRBJ2-7, reads DVKVTQSSRYLVKRTGEKVFLECVQDMDHENMFWYRQDPGLGLRLIYFSYDVKMKEKGDIPEGYSVSREKKERFSLILESASTNQTSMYLCASNPHSGTGVFGPGTRLTVT.